The rows below give T cell receptor beta chains drawn from one sample of a study of early T cells in non-severe SARS-CoV-2 infection. A single record per CDR3 protein comes from TCRdb applying MiXCR to the 5' RACE reads. Among 54,000 or so distinct CDR3 sequences, roughly 5.9% were seen once, and the ten largest hold roughly 7%. Source material: whole blood. All receptors derive from an adult who was a healthcare worker with PCR-confirmed SARS-CoV-2 infection or an uninfected control (not recorded which). CDR3s include the opening cysteine and the closing phenylalanine or tryptophan. The order of the fields is V gene, D gene, J gene, clone size, CDR3 protein, CDR3 DNA. D genes are given only for firm matches. The listing skips clone size in some rows; elsewhere it reads once, few, many or a size class.

>TRBV10-2|TRBD2|TRBJ2-3|-
CASRTSGGTQYF
TGCGCCAGCAGGACTAGCGGGGGTACGCAGTATTTT
>TRBV4-1|TRBD2|TRBJ2-2|many
CASSQASLAGVYTGELFF
TGCGCCAGCAGCCAGGCCTCCCTAGCGGGGGTATACACCGGGGAGCTGTTTTTT
>TRBV5-4|TRBD2|TRBJ2-5|many
CASSPRLSGRGETQYF
TGTGCCAGCAGCCCGAGACTTAGCGGGAGAGGGGAGACCCAGTACTTC
>TRBV6-5|-|TRBJ1-5|-
CASSSGGLGGQPQHF
TGTGCCAGCAGTTCCGGGGGCCTGGGGGGACAGCCCCAGCATTTT
>TRBV3-1|-|TRBJ1-3|many
CASSQTNTIYF
TGTGCCAGCAGCCAAACAAACACCATATATTTT
>TRBV12-3/TRBV12-4|-|TRBJ2-5|many
CASSLGRIVGETQYF
TGTGCCAGCAGTTTAGGGCGGATCGTAGGGGAGACCCAGTACTTC
>TRBV20-1|TRBD1|TRBJ1-5|many
CSATTGDQPQHF
TGCAGTGCTACCACAGGGGATCAGCCCCAGCATTTT
>TRBV29-1|-|TRBJ1-1|many
CSVLLNMGLNTEAFF
TGCAGCGTGCTCCTTAACATGGGACTGAACACTGAAGCTTTCTTT
>TRBV11-3|-|TRBJ2-5|few
CASSLRPGALETQYF
TGTGCCAGCAGCTTACGACCCGGGGCACTTGAGACCCAGTACTTC
>TRBV6-6|-|TRBJ2-1|many
CASSSEVEQFF
TGTGCCAGCAGTTCGGAGGTCGAGCAGTTCTTC
>TRBV5-1|TRBD1|TRBJ1-2|many
CASRQGSGGYTF
TGCGCCAGCAGACAGGGGTCGGGTGGCTACACCTTC
>TRBV29-1|-|TRBJ2-7|many
CSVAPRLDSYEQYF
TGCAGCGTTGCTCCTAGACTCGACTCCTACGAGCAGTACTTC
>TRBV6-1|-|TRBJ2-5|-
CASSTRETGTQYF
TGTGCCAGCAGCACCAGGGAGACCGGGACCCAGTACTTC
>TRBV7-2|TRBD2|TRBJ2-7|many
CASSFGTTPYEQYF
TGTGCCAGCAGCTTCGGGACTACCCCCTACGAGCAGTACTTC
>TRBV29-1|TRBD2|TRBJ2-7|many
CSVEGLAGGTYEQYF
TGCAGCGTTGAAGGGCTAGCGGGAGGGACCTACGAGCAGTACTTC
>TRBV20-1|-|TRBJ1-4|medium-sized
CSARAGAGATNEKLFF
TGCAGTGCTAGAGCAGGTGCTGGCGCAACTAATGAAAAACTGTTTTTT
>TRBV6-5|-|TRBJ1-6|many
CASTAGGVSPLHF
TGTGCCAGCACCGCGGGCGGAGTTTCACCCCTCCACTTT
>TRBV20-1|TRBD1|TRBJ1-1|many
CSASVSGTGAKQEAFF
TGCAGTGCTAGTGTATCCGGGACAGGAGCGAAACAGGAAGCTTTCTTT
>TRBV15|TRBD1|TRBJ2-3|many
CATSRDGTGATDTQYF
TGTGCCACCAGCAGAGACGGGACAGGGGCTACAGATACGCAGTATTTT
>TRBV19|-|TRBJ1-5|many
CASSIRIDNSRNQPQHF
TGTGCCAGTAGTATCCGTATTGACAACTCACGAAATCAGCCCCAGCATTTT
>TRBV6-2/TRBV6-3|-|TRBJ2-7|many
CASTLRWRGDEQYF
TGTGCCAGCACCCTTCGTTGGCGGGGAGACGAGCAGTACTTC
>TRBV7-9|-|TRBJ1-1|few
CASSKGGEAFF
TGTGCCAGCTCAAAGGGGGGTGAAGCTTTCTTT
>TRBV24-1|-|TRBJ2-1|many
CATSTIQGPHEQFF
TGTGCCACCAGTACTATACAGGGTCCCCATGAGCAGTTCTTC
>TRBV20-1|-|TRBJ2-3|-
CSARDLGSTGTQYF
TGCAGTGCTAGAGATCTTGGGTCGACAGGTACGCAGTATTTT